This T cell receptor beta chain originates from a study of CD4 T cells in relation to SARS-CoV-2 and coronaviruses. Across the study: No peptide or an HIV-1 Nef peptide pool served as negative control. The HLA restriction of the shared crossreactive spike epitopes was mapped. Study findings and constraints: Pre-pandemic and post-infection samples never came from the same donor.

CD4+ T cells from unexposed donors were obtained before the COVID-19 pandemic (2011-2018). CD4+ T cells were isolated from the cells after around 11 days of culture. CDR1 SNHLY and CDR2 FYNNEI come from the germline V gene. The V and J ends lost 6 bases and 4 bases, in that order; junction bases with no gene match: 4. This CDR3 is built from 16 residues. For this clone: What it binds is not known.

The repertoire was sequenced with immunoSEQ multiplex PCR; TCRdb's copy has only in-frame clones and lacks some. The table lists 20,000 to 30,000 clones, 76% of them singletons. This clonotype originated in a human donor in good health. The sample comprised CD4+ T cells from PBMCs, cultured in vitro. The rearrangement joins TRBV2 to TRBJ2-2, with 14 positions matching TRBD2. The CDR3 sequence: CASRGTSGSSTGELFF. CDR3 bases: TGTGCCAGCAGGGGGACTAGCGGGAGTTCCACCGGGGAGCTGTTTTTT. The full variable domain, with the rest looked up from reference TRBV2 and TRBJ2-2, is EPEVTQTPSHQVTQMGQEVILRCVPISNHLYFYWYRQILGQKVEFLVSFYNNEISEKSEIFDDQFSVERPDGSNFTLKIRSTKLEDSAMYFCASRGTSGSSTGELFFGEGSRLTVL.